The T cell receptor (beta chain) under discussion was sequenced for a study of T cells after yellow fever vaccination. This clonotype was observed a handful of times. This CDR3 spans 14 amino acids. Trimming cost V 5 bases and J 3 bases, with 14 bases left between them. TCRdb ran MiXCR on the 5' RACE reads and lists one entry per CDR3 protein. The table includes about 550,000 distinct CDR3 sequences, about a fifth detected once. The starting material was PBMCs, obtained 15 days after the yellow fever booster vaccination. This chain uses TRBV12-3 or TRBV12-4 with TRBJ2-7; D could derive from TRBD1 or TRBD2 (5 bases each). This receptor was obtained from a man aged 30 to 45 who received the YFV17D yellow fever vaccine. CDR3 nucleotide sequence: TGTGCCAGCAGTCTAGGTGAGGGGAACTACGAGCAGTACTTC. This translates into CASSLGEGNYEQYF.